These 28 T cell receptor beta chains were sequenced from one sample in a study of metastatic and nonmetastatic thyroid tumors. Through MiXCR, TCRdb re-clonotyped the PCR reads. The sample carries around 40,000 clones, approximately 13% recorded once. The entire patient cohort was treatment-naive prior to thyroid surgery. The sequencing input was blood. These receptors came from a female donor with papillary thyroid cancer or a benign thyroid nodule (not recorded which). Some clones in this sample may be carry-over from other donors' samples.

In this sample, this clone turned up a few times. This specimen includes other DNA sequences encoding the same CDR3. The rearrangement links TRBV27 to TRBJ2-5, with 8 bases matching TRBD2. Germline V gene lookup returns CDR1 MNHEY and CDR2 SMNVEV (reference sequence). CDR3 length: 15 residues. V gave up 4 bases and J gave up 4 bases; unmatched junction bases: 8. The CDR3 sequence: CASSSPVSGGETQYF. Here the CDR3 DNA reads TGTGCCAGCAGTTCACCGGTCAGCGGGGGAGAGACCCAGTACTTC.

This clone came up many times. The CDR3 loop reads CASSLGGVPGNSPLHF. Written as DNA, the CDR3 is TGTGCCAGCAGCTTAGGTGGGGTTCCAGGTAATTCACCCCTCCACTTT. The chain combines TRBV13 with TRBJ1-6, with D hard to call. V shed 0 bases and J shed 6 bases, with 12 bases lying between them. The CDR3 consists of 16 residues. Germline CDR1 PRHDT, CDR2 FYEKMQ (reference sequence).

The table lists this clone with many counts. The chain employs TRBV9 and TRBJ1-1; TRBD1 agrees at 7 bases. The germline V gene has CDR1 SGDLS and CDR2 YYNGEE. J gave up 7 bases and V 3 bases, and 9 bases lay outside the gene matches. The CDR3 contains 14 residues. This chain's CDR3 is CASSAGTAYGEAFF. The CDR3 region has the DNA TGTGCCAGCAGCGCCGGGACAGCGTATGGTGAAGCTTTCTTT.

Remarks on this clone: A much larger clone differs by one base, so this may be a read error. V is TRBV18 and J is TRBJ1-1; D is ambiguous. CDR1 and CDR2 from the germline V gene are KGHSH and LQKENI. The CDR3 has 13 residues. The germline V and J ends were trimmed by 1 base and 4 bases, with 7 bases remaining between them. Here the CDR3 DNA reads TGTGCCAGCTCACCACTGGTCGTCACTGAAGCTTTCTTT. Amino acids: CASSPLVVTEAFF.

This clone showed up just a few times. The chain recombines TRBV12-3 or TRBV12-4 with TRBJ2-1; 12 nucleotides match TRBD2. V shed 6 bases and J 4 bases; nucleotides not matched to a gene: 13. The CDR3 extends over 18 amino acids. CDR3 protein: CASSVGPSGRASYNEQFF. The CDR3 bases are TGTGCCAGCAGCGTAGGGCCTAGCGGGAGGGCATCTTACAATGAGCAGTTCTTC.

This clone has ten or more counts. The V and J genes are TRBV13 and TRBJ1-5; maybe TRBD1 (5 bases). CDR3 length equals 16 residues. Germline CDR1 is PRHDT and CDR2 is FYEKMQ (reference sequence). V shed 0 bases and J shed 5 bases, with 14 bases lying between them. CDR3 sequence (DNA): TGTGCCAGCAGCTTAGGGGGAGACAGAAGTGATCAGCCCCAGCATTTT. Protein product: CASSLGGDRSDQPQHF. The full variable domain, completed using reference TRBV13 and TRBJ1-5, is AAGVIQSPRHLIKEKRETATLKCYPIPRHDTVYWYQQGPGQDPQFLISFYEKMQSDKGSIPDRFSAQQFSDYHSELNMSSLELGDSALYFCASSLGGDRSDQPQHFGDGTRLSIL.

This chain connects TRBV18 to TRBJ2-5; D ambiguous. The V end lost 3 bases, the J end lost 6 bases, and 17 bases lay between the germline ends. The CDR3 is 15 residues long. Germline V gives CDR1 KGHSH, CDR2 LQKENI. The DNA of the CDR3 is TGTGCCAGCTCACCCCGGAATAATGGGTTCAAGACCCAGTACTTC. Residues: CASSPRNNGFKTQYF.

In this sample, this clone turned up many times. The CDR3 reads CASSLVRGGTEAFF. In DNA, the CDR3 is TGTGCCAGCAGCTTAGTCAGGGGAGGCACTGAAGCTTTCTTT. The chain combines TRBV11-2 with TRBJ1-1, with D possibly being TRBD1 (6 bases). Germline lookup yields CDR1 SGHAT and CDR2 FQNNGV. Trimming took off 1 base at V and 4 bases at J, with 10 bases between the two ends. The CDR3 is made up of 14 amino acids.

This clone was counted ten times or more. The genes are TRBV5-4 and TRBJ2-1, with 9 bases identical to TRBD2. From germline, CDR1 is SGHNT and CDR2 YYREEE (reference sequence). The CDR3 loop spans 15 amino acids. V shed 0 bases, J shed 2 bases, and the junction held 0 bases outside the gene matches. CDR3 coding DNA: TGTGCCAGCAGCTTGGTAGCGGGAGCCTACAATGAGCAGTTCTTC. Its protein is CASSLVAGAYNEQFF.

This clone was counted at least ten times. The chain uses TRBV5-1 and TRBJ2-3, with 8 positions matching TRBD2. Germline CDR1 SGHRS, CDR2 YFSETQ. The CDR3 covers 14 residues. J was trimmed by 0 bases and V by 5 bases; bases with no gene match: 2. CDR3 region: CASRLAASTDTQYF. For the CDR3, the DNA is TGCGCCAGCAGACTAGCGGCAAGCACAGATACGCAGTATTTT.

This clone was recorded at least ten times. V usage is TRBV12-3 or TRBV12-4 and J usage is TRBJ1-2; D possibly corresponds to TRBD1 (5 bases). The CDR3 length is 13 residues. V shed 6 bases and J shed 4 bases, with 12 bases lying between them. The CDR3 here is CASSTDSFYGYTF. The CDR3 nucleotides read TGTGCCAGCAGCACCGACAGTTTCTATGGCTACACCTTC.

This clone was seen at least ten times. The CDR3 DNA reads TGTGCCAGCAGTGATCGCGGGTCGGTGACCCAGTACTTC. Amino acids: CASSDRGSVTQYF. The rearrangement uses TRBV6-1 and TRBJ2-5, with D maybe TRBD2 (5 bases). The CDR3 contains 13 residues. CDR1 MNHNS and CDR2 SASEGT come from the germline V gene. The V gene lost 3 bases and the J gene lost 7 bases, with 12 bases spanning the gap.

This clone was recorded many times. This sequence joins TRBV7-2 and TRBJ2-1, with 12 bases matching TRBD2. Trimming at V came to 0 bases and at J to 4 bases, leaving 7 bases not matched to a gene. The CDR3 extends over 18 amino acids. Per the germline V gene, CDR1 is SGHTA and CDR2 is FQGNSA. The CDR3 DNA reads TGTGCCAGCAGCTTAGCTTCTAGCGGGAGGGCCCGTTACAATGAGCAGTTCTTC. As protein: CASSLASSGRARYNEQFF.

This clone was counted ten times or more. This sequence joins TRBV27 and TRBJ2-3; 7 nucleotides line up with TRBD1. V shed 3 bases and J 4 bases; nucleotides not matched to a gene: 4. CDR1 and CDR2 from the germline V gene are MNHEY and SMNVEV (reference sequence). This CDR3 is 14 amino acids long. CDR3 residues: CASSLTGPADTQYF. Written as DNA, the CDR3 is TGTGCCAGCAGTTTGACAGGGCCGGCAGATACGCAGTATTTT.

This clone was seen at least ten times. The chain recombines TRBV7-9 with TRBJ1-2, with D perhaps TRBD1 (6 bases). V gave up 7 bases and J gave up 2 bases, with 14 bases separating them. Germline lookup yields CDR1 SEHNR and CDR2 FQNEAQ (reference sequence). CDR3 length: 14 amino acids. CDR3 bases: TGTGCCAGCACCACGGCCGGGACAAACTATGGCTACACCTTC. Translated: CASTTAGTNYGYTF.

The table lists this clone with many counts. This rearrangement joins TRBV29-1 to TRBJ2-2, with 9 bases identical to TRBD1. Germline CDR1 and CDR2: SQVTM and ANQGSEA. The J segment lost 4 bases and the V segment lost 4 bases, leaving 4 bases of the junction unmatched. The CDR3 loop spans 14 amino acids. CDR3 loop: CSVAQGAGTGELFF. The CDR3 DNA reads TGCAGCGTTGCACAGGGGGCCGGCACCGGGGAGCTGTTTTTT.

This clone was seen many times. This chain uses TRBV6-1 with TRBJ1-5; 7 bases are a match to TRBD1. CDR3 length equals 14 residues. Looked up from germline, CDR1 is MNHNS and CDR2 is SASEGT. V trimming: 6 bases; J trimming: 1 base; junction bases outside the gene matches: 3. This CDR3 reads CASRGGGSNQPQHF. CDR3 DNA sequence: TGTGCCAGCAGGGGAGGGGGCAGCAATCAGCCCCAGCATTTT.

This clone was detected ten times or more. This chain links TRBV30 with TRBJ1-1; D is perhaps TRBD1 (6 bases). Germline V gene data show CDR1 as GTSNPN and CDR2 as SVGIG (reference sequence). This CDR3 has 12 amino acids. V lost 5 bases and J lost 8, with 15 bases in between. This chain's CDR3 is CAWGRGASEAFF. As DNA, the CDR3 is TGTGCCTGGGGCCGGGGGGCATCGGAAGCTTTCTTT.

The sample holds many counts of this clone. The V call is TRBV7-6, the J call TRBJ2-2, with 7 bases lining up with TRBD1. The CDR3 runs to 13 residues. Losses at the gene ends were 6 bases for V and 4 bases for J; bases not matched to a gene: 2. CDR1 and CDR2 (germline): SGHVS, FNYEAQ. CDR3 region: CASRGTATGELFF. The CDR3 DNA is TGTGCCAGCAGGGGGACAGCCACCGGGGAGCTGTTTTTT. The whole variable domain, filled in from reference TRBV7-6 and TRBJ2-2, reads GAGVSQSPRYKVTKRGQDVALRCDPISGHVSLYWYRQALGQGPEFLTYFNYEAQQDKSGLPNDRFSAERPEGSISTLTIQRTEQRDSAMYRCASRGTATGELFFGEGSRLTVL.

This clone was observed many times. The chain recombines TRBV5-1 with TRBJ2-6, with D uncertain. Deletions cut 0 bases from V and 4 bases from J, with 8 bases between. CDR3 size: 15 residues. Germline V gene data show CDR1 as SGHRS and CDR2 as YFSETQ. CDR3 nucleotide sequence: TGCGCCAGCAGCTTGGCCGACCCGGGGGCCAACGTCCTGACTTTC. Protein sequence: CASSLADPGANVLTF.

This clone was observed at least ten times. CDR3 protein: CASSPDSNSNQPQHF. Here the CDR3 DNA reads TGTGCCAGCTCACCGGACAGTAATAGCAATCAGCCCCAGCATTTT. The chain employs TRBV18 and TRBJ1-5, with D perhaps matching TRBD1 (6 bases). Between the trimmed V and J ends, which lost 3 bases and 0 bases, there was a span of 9 bases. This CDR3 region has 15 residues. Germline CDR1 is KGHSH and CDR2 is LQKENI.

This clone came up many times. V and J are TRBV9 and TRBJ2-2; 8 bases line up with TRBD1. With V trimmed by 3 bases and J by 1 base, 5 bases remained unmatched. The germline V gene encodes CDR1 SGDLS and CDR2 YYNGEE. The CDR3 spans 16 residues. Written as DNA, the CDR3 is TGTGCCAGCAGCGCCGGACAGGGTTGGAACACCGGGGAGCTGTTTTTT. It yields the protein CASSAGQGWNTGELFF.

Only one count was recorded for this clone. One junction end disagrees with the germline gene, perhaps due to a read error. This chain links TRBV6-5 with TRBJ2-6; 7 bases align to TRBD1. The length of the CDR3 is 17 residues. CDR1 is MNHEY and CDR2 is SVGAGI in the germline V gene. The CDR3 loop is CASSWTGSLSGANVLTF. As DNA, the CDR3 is TGTGCCAGCAGTTGGACAGGTTCCCTTTCTGGTGCCAACGTCCTGACTTTC.

J is TRBJ2-1 and V is TRBV7-2; maybe TRBD2 (5 bases). The CDR3 is made up of 13 amino acids. CDR1 is SGHTA and CDR2 is FQGNSA in the germline V gene. The germline V and J ends were trimmed by 0 bases and 7 bases, with 7 bases remaining between them. The CDR3, as DNA: TGTGCCAGCAGCTTAGCGGGCGGGAATGAGCAGTTCTTC. Its translation: CASSLAGGNEQFF.

This clone appeared many times. The chain is built from TRBV11-3 and TRBJ2-1, with D perhaps TRBD2 (5 bases). The CDR3 extends over 16 amino acids. Germline CDR1 is SGHNT and CDR2 is YENEEA. The V and J ends lost 1 base and 0 bases respectively, with 10 bases between them. CDR3 coding DNA: TGTGCCAGCAGCTTAGGCTCGGGGAGCTCCTACAATGAGCAGTTCTTC. It yields the protein CASSLGSGSSYNEQFF.

This clone was seen many times. The V and J genes are TRBV27 and TRBJ2-5; unclear D gene. Trimming removed 3 bases at V and 5 bases at J, with 7 bases between. The CDR3 totals 12 residues. Germline values: CDR1 MNHEY, CDR2 SMNVEV (reference sequence). CDR3 sequence reads: CASSFDAETQYF. As DNA, the CDR3 is TGTGCCAGCAGTTTCGATGCCGAGACCCAGTACTTC.

This clone was seen many times. V and J are TRBV3-1 and TRBJ1-3; 7 bases fit TRBD1. The germline gives CDR1 LGHDT, CDR2 YNNKEL (reference sequence). The CDR3 is 15 residues long. V lost 1 base and J lost 2; bases outside the gene matches: 2. The CDR3 protein is CASSQGTGTGNTIYF. CDR3 coding DNA: TGTGCCAGCAGCCAAGGGACAGGCACTGGAAACACCATATATTTT.

In this sample, this clone turned up many times. CDR3 in amino acids: CASSLGDPNQPQHF. In DNA, the CDR3 is TGCGCCAGCAGCTTGGGAGATCCCAATCAGCCCCAGCATTTT. The chain has TRBV5-1 and TRBJ1-5; D gene uncertain. The CDR3 loop spans 14 amino acids. CDR1 and CDR2 (germline): SGHRS, YFSETQ. The germline V and J ends were trimmed by 0 bases and 3 bases, with 7 bases remaining between them.